These T cell receptor beta chains were read from a single sample in a study of PD-L1 blockade in urothelial cancer. Assay: immunoSEQ multiplex PCR; the TCRdb copy retains only in-frame clones and omits some. This sample yields around 110,000 clones, of which approximately 90% are seen a single time; 1.5% to 2% belongs to the top ten. Sequenced material: PBMCs, taken around atezolizumab (anti-PD-L1) treatment. These TCRs come from a man aged 55 to 69 with urothelial cancer. The CDR3 runs from the conserved cysteine through the conserved F or W. The D gene is left open where the match is weak. The listing skips clone size in some rows; elsewhere it reads once, few, many or a size class.

>13|TRBD2|TRBV2|TRBJ2-5|NA
CASRAGLGETQYF
TGTGCCAGCAGAGCGGGGTTAGGGGAGACCCAGTACTTC
>14|NA|TRBV5-6|TRBJ2-3|NA
CASSWDLGRDTQYF
TGTGCCAGCAGCTGGGATTTGGGGCGAGATACGCAGTATTTT
>16|NA|TRBV9|TRBJ2-3|NA
CASSPPRAGGSDTQYF
TGTGCCAGCAGCCCTCCCCGGGCAGGGGGGTCAGATACGCAGTATTTT
>16|TRBD2|TRBV10-3|TRBJ2-3|NA
CAIRGTSGRAPDTQYF
TGTGCCATCAGAGGGACTAGCGGGAGGGCCCCAGATACGCAGTATTTT
>17|TRBD2|TRBV14|TRBJ2-3|NA
CASSHDSSGRLTDTQYF
TGTGCCAGCAGCCATGACTCTAGCGGGAGGTTAACAGATACGCAGTATTTT
>17|TRBD2|TRBV5-1|TRBJ2-3|NA
CASSLMITSGSADTQYF
TGCGCCAGCAGCTTGATGATTACTAGCGGGAGTGCAGATACGCAGTATTTT
>15|TRBD2|TRBV4-1|TRBJ2-2|NA
CASSHTSGGSGELFF
TGCGCCAGCAGCCATACTAGCGGGGGGTCCGGGGAGCTGTTTTTT
>14|NA|TRBV10-1|TRBJ2-1|few
CASSEGQPANEQFF
TGCGCCAGCAGTGAGGGACAACCCGCCAATGAGCAGTTCTTC
>15|NA|TRBV28|TRBJ1-3|NA
CASSFEGGLENTIYF
TGTGCCAGCAGTTTTGAAGGAGGGCTCGAAAACACCATATATTTT
>14|NA|TRBV28|TRBJ1-1|NA
CAVGVGSGNTEAFF
TGTGCTGTAGGGGTGGGGTCAGGGAACACTGAAGCTTTCTTT
>15|TRBD2|TRBV9|TRBJ2-2|NA
CASSAGLAGTGELFF
TGTGCCAGCAGCGCGGGACTAGCGGGAACCGGGGAGCTGTTTTTT
>12|TRBD1|TRBV30|TRBJ2-1|NA
CAWSVDRGEQFF
TGTGCCTGGAGTGTAGACAGGGGTGAGCAGTTCTTC
>15|TRBD1|TRBV19|TRBJ1-5|NA
CASSGGQGAWQPQHF
TGTGCCAGTAGTGGGGGACAGGGGGCATGGCAGCCCCAGCATTTT
>15|TRBD1|TRBV18|TRBJ2-1|NA
CASSPGTGEGNEQFF
TGTGCCAGCTCACCAGGGACAGGGGAGGGAAATGAGCAGTTCTTC
>13|TRBD1|TRBV5-6|TRBJ2-7|few
CASSPTGYDEQYF
TGTGCCAGCAGCCCGACAGGGTACGACGAGCAGTACTTC
>13|NA|TRBV28|TRBJ2-3|NA
CASPDQTTGTQYF
TGTGCCAGCCCGGATCAGACAACTGGTACGCAGTATTTT
>13|NA|TRBV6-5|TRBJ2-7|NA
CASSYELYSEQYF
TGTGCCAGCAGTTACGAATTGTATAGCGAGCAGTACTTC
>14|NA|TRBV6-1|TRBJ1-5|NA
CASSDSGVDQPQHF
TGTGCCAGCAGTGACTCAGGGGTGGATCAGCCCCAGCATTTT
>18|NA|TRBV7-9|TRBJ1-2|once
CASSLGGIQAMNNYGYTF
TGTGCCAGCAGCTTGGGAGGAATACAGGCAATGAATAACTATGGCTACACCTTC
>16|NA|TRBV18|TRBJ1-1|NA
CASSPPNGFEGTEAFF
TGTGCCAGCTCACCACCGAACGGGTTCGAGGGCACTGAAGCTTTCTTT
>17|TRBD1|TRBV7-9|TRBJ2-2|NA
CASSPNGQGAGTGELFF
TGTGCCAGCAGCCCCAACGGTCAGGGGGCGGGCACCGGGGAGCTGTTTTTT
>15|NA|TRBV5-1|TRBJ1-2|few
CASSQPGQINYGYTF
TGCGCCAGCAGCCAACCTGGACAGATTAACTATGGCTACACCTTC
>12|TRBD2|TRBV10-1|TRBJ2-7|few
CASGTQAGEQYF
TGCGCCAGCGGAACCCAAGCGGGGGAGCAGTACTTC
>15|TRBD1|TRBV7-2|TRBJ2-1|NA
CASSRTGGAGNEQFF
TGTGCCAGCAGCCGGACAGGGGGCGCAGGCAATGAGCAGTTCTTC
>13|NA|TRBV6-5|TRBJ2-7|NA
CASSYSLEDEQYF
TGTGCCAGCAGTTACTCGTTAGAGGACGAGCAGTACTTC
>16|NA|TRBV7-3|TRBJ2-3|NA
CASSLMQTRTTDTQYF
TGTGCCAGCAGCTTAATGCAAACTAGGACCACAGATACGCAGTATTTT
>14|TRBD2|TRBV2|TRBJ2-1|once
CASRDRTSGGEPFF
TGTGCCAGCAGGGACAGGACTAGCGGGGGGGAACCGTTCTTC
>15|TRBD2|TRBV7-6|TRBJ2-3|NA
CASSLVAGGSDTQYF
TGTGCCAGCAGCTTAGTGGCGGGGGGGTCGGATACGCAGTATTTT
>21|TRBD2|TRBV19|TRBJ2-3|NA
CASSPHFGGSGGLTSTDTQYF
TGTGCCAGTAGTCCTCACTTCGGGGGTAGCGGGGGCCTAACTAGCACAGATACGCAGTATTTT
>18|TRBD1|TRBV15|TRBJ1-5|NA
CATRPQPTGQGFFQPQHF
TGTGCCACACGCCCCCAACCCACGGGACAGGGATTTTTTCAGCCCCAGCATTTT
>15|NA|TRBV6-1|TRBJ2-7|NA
CASSVGWDSIYEQYF
TGTGCCAGCAGTGTTGGGTGGGACTCAATTTACGAGCAGTACTTC
>20|TRBD1|TRBV4-1|TRBJ2-3|once
CASSQVGTGDGQGSTDTQYF
TGCGCCAGCAGCCAAGTAGGAACAGGGGATGGTCAAGGGAGCACAGATACGCAGTATTTT
>15|TRBD2|TRBV28|TRBJ2-1|NA
CASGKGLATNNEQFF
TGTGCCAGCGGGAAGGGACTAGCTACGAACAATGAGCAGTTCTTC
>15|TRBD1|TRBV25-1|TRBJ1-3|NA
CASTQGAISGNTIYF
TGTGCCAGTACACAGGGGGCCATCTCTGGAAACACCATATATTTT
>15|NA|TRBV7-2|TRBJ1-2|NA
CASSLGPGRGGGYTF
TGTGCCAGCAGCTTAGGGCCAGGGAGGGGAGGTGGCTACACCTTC
>14|NA|TRBV7-9|TRBJ2-7|NA
CASSLTGYSYEQYF
TGTGCCAGCAGCTTAACAGGGTACTCCTACGAGCAGTACTTC
>16|TRBD2|TRBV11-2|TRBJ2-7|NA
CASSPLAGGSSYEQYF
TGTGCCAGCAGCCCCTTAGCGGGGGGGAGCTCCTACGAGCAGTACTTC
>16|TRBD1|TRBV7-3|TRBJ2-7|NA
CASSLGADRESDEQYF
TGTGCCAGCAGCTTGGGGGCCGACAGGGAATCGGACGAGCAGTACTTC
>14|TRBD1|TRBV11-2|TRBJ1-3|NA
CASRYTGAGNTIYF
TGTGCCAGCAGATATACAGGGGCCGGAAACACCATATATTTT
>14|NA|TRBV9|TRBJ2-5|NA
CASSPEEGPETQYF
TGTGCCAGCAGCCCCGAGGAGGGCCCCGAGACCCAGTACTTC
>11|NA|TRBV20-1|TRBJ2-3|NA
CSARTADTQYF
TGCAGTGCCCGGACTGCAGATACGCAGTATTTT
>20|NA|TRBV28|TRBJ2-7|NA
CASSKRLVWLLGRPDYEQYF
TGTGCCAGCAGTAAACGACTAGTATGGCTTTTGGGGCGACCGGATTACGAGCAGTACTTC
>14|NA|TRBV5-4|TRBJ1-1|NA
CASSLDGQPASAFF
TGTGCCAGCAGCTTGGATGGACAGCCCGCCTCTGCTTTCTTT
>12|NA|TRBV19|TRBJ1-5|NA
CASRGPDQPQHF
TGTGCCAGCAGAGGTCCGGATCAGCCCCAGCATTTT
>12|NA|TRBV29-1|TRBJ2-5|NA
CSVGSARETQYF
TGCAGCGTTGGAAGCGCCCGTGAGACCCAGTACTTC
>11|NA|TRBV28|TRBJ2-1|NA
CASSRGNEQFF
TGTGCCAGCAGCAGAGGCAATGAGCAGTTCTTC
>16|NA|TRBV4-2|TRBJ1-4|NA
CASSRGKTPADEKLFF
TGTGCCAGCAGCCGAGGTAAGACCCCGGCGGATGAAAAACTGTTTTTT
>13|NA|TRBV28|TRBJ2-1|NA
CASSLIQADEQFF
TGTGCCAGCAGTCTAATACAGGCGGATGAGCAGTTCTTC
>15|TRBD2|TRBV11-2|TRBJ2-1|NA
CASSLGASGWDEQFF
TGTGCCAGCAGCTTAGGGGCTAGCGGGTGGGATGAGCAGTTCTTC
>13|NA|TRBV5-1|TRBJ1-2|once
CASSLAQAYGYTF
TGCGCCAGCAGCTTGGCGCAGGCCTATGGCTACACCTTC
>16|NA|TRBV9|TRBJ1-5|NA
CASSAGDGISNQPQHF
TGTGCCAGCAGCGCGGGCGACGGGATTAGCAATCAGCCCCAGCATTTT
>16|NA|TRBV19|TRBJ2-2|few
CASSHSRGANTGELFF
TGTGCCAGTAGTCATAGCAGGGGAGCGAACACCGGGGAGCTGTTTTTT
>14|TRBD1|TRBV6-5|TRBJ2-2|NA
CASSYTGVTGELFF
TGTGCCAGCAGTTACACAGGGGTCACCGGGGAGCTGTTTTTT
>17|NA|TRBV9|TRBJ1-3|NA
CASGPLVDRLTGNTIYF
TGTGCCAGCGGCCCTCTGGTTGACAGACTTACTGGAAACACCATATATTTT
>14|NA|TRBV5-1|TRBJ1-1|NA
CASSFQGRGTEAFF
TGCGCCAGCAGCTTTCAGGGTCGCGGAACTGAAGCTTTCTTT
>12|TRBD2|TRBV6-5|TRBJ2-1|NA
CASRGGQREQFF
TGTGCCAGTCGCGGGGGTCAGAGGGAGCAGTTCTTC
>13|TRBD1|TRBV5-1|TRBJ1-1|NA
CASGRDRATEAFF
TGCGCCAGCGGAAGGGACAGGGCCACTGAAGCTTTCTTT